These T cell receptor beta chains were read from a single sample in a study of blood T cell repertoires in COVID-19. Using immunoSEQ multiplex PCR, the repertoire was profiled, and TCRdb retains in-frame clones only, with some absent. The sample holds about 170,000 clones, 85% to 90% seen once. Sequencing was done on a sample of peripheral blood. All receptors come from a man aged 50-60 years with active or convalescent COVID-19. Both conserved end residues are part of each CDR3. Each record gives: D gene, J gene, V gene, clone size, CDR3 DNA, CDR3 protein. The D gene is left open where the match is weak. Some rows mark clone size as missing; the rest say once, few, many or name a class of expanded clone.

D: TRBD1
J: TRBJ2-5
V: TRBV6-5
size: -
DNA: TGTGCCAGCGTAAAACAGGGGGCGGCGGAGACCCAGTACTTC
CDR3: CASVKQGAAETQYF

D: -
J: TRBJ2-7
V: TRBV18
size: -
DNA: TGTGCCAGCTCACCTCTAAGCTCCTACGAGCAGTACTTC
CDR3: CASSPLSSYEQYF

D: -
J: TRBJ1-1
V: TRBV19
size: -
DNA: TGTGCCAGTAGTTTTTTGACAGGAATGAACACTGAAGCTTTCTTT
CDR3: CASSFLTGMNTEAFF

D: TRBD1
J: TRBJ2-1
V: TRBV5-1
size: -
DNA: TGCGCCAGCAGAAATGGACAGGGGGCGCGGGAGCAGTTCTTC
CDR3: CASRNGQGAREQFF

D: -
J: TRBJ2-2
V: TRBV5-1
size: -
DNA: TGCGCCAGCAGCCTTCAACTAGCCCCCGGGGAGCTGTTTTTT
CDR3: CASSLQLAPGELFF

D: TRBD1
J: TRBJ2-7
V: TRBV28
size: once
DNA: TGTGCCACCTACTCGACAGGGGTGGGGGAGCAGTACTTC
CDR3: CATYSTGVGEQYF

D: -
J: TRBJ2-2
V: TRBV9
size: -
DNA: TGTGCCAGCAGCCCAAGCTTTATCGCCGGGGAGCTGTTTTTT
CDR3: CASSPSFIAGELFF

D: -
J: TRBJ2-1
V: TRBV11-2
size: few
DNA: TGTGCCAGCAGCTTACGACAGAGCTCCTACAATGAGCAGTTCTTC
CDR3: CASSLRQSSYNEQFF

D: -
J: TRBJ2-2
V: TRBV24-1
size: -
DNA: TGTGCCACCAGTGATTTGGAGGGCCTGGTCACCGGGGAGCTGTTTTTT
CDR3: CATSDLEGLVTGELFF

D: TRBD2
J: TRBJ2-2
V: TRBV10-3
size: few
DNA: TGTGCCATCAGTGCGACTAGCGGGGACAACACCGGGGAGCTGTTTTTT
CDR3: CAISATSGDNTGELFF

D: TRBD2
J: TRBJ2-3
V: TRBV5-4
size: -
DNA: TGTGCCAGCAGCAGGGGGACTAGCCAAAACACAGATACGCAGTATTTT
CDR3: CASSRGTSQNTDTQYF

D: -
J: TRBJ1-6
V: TRBV19
size: -
DNA: TGTGCCAGTAGTATACGGATCCGGGGTAATTCACCCCTCCACTTT
CDR3: CASSIRIRGNSPLHF